Presented here are 10 T cell receptor beta chains from one specimen sequenced in a study of cytomegalovirus exposure and HLA in healthy donors. Vbeta (60) and Jbeta (13) primers were used in the PCR. Method: immunoSEQ multiplex PCR; TCRdb's copy keeps in-frame clones and lacks some. This sample has roughly 100,000 clones; approximately 64% occur once, and the top ten carry around 4.8%. Material: PBMCs. Receptors originate from a human donor in good health.

Only a few counts were recorded for this clone. The V gene is TRBV27, the J gene TRBJ2-7; weak D call: TRBD2 (5 bases). The CDR3 spans 15 residues. Germline V CDR1 and CDR2: MNHEY, SMNVEV (reference sequence). Trimming left V 4 bases short and J 1 base short, with 14 bases between. The CDR3 protein is CASSSPRTGSYEQYF. The CDR3 DNA reads as TGTGCCAGCAGTTCCCCACGGACTGGATCCTACGAGCAGTACTTC.

The chain links TRBV27 to TRBJ1-5; 9 nucleotides agree with TRBD1. The CDR3 runs to 14 residues. CDR1 MNHEY and CDR2 SMNVEV come from the germline V gene (reference sequence). V trimming: 8 bases; J trimming: 6 bases; junction bases outside the gene matches: 8. Written as DNA, the CDR3 is TGTGCCAGCCACGGACAGGGGAAAGCTCAGCCCCAGCATTTT. This codes for CASHGQGKAQPQHF.

The J gene is TRBJ2-5, the V gene TRBV7-7; no reliable D call. The CDR3 is made up of 14 amino acids. Germline values: CDR1 SSHAT, CDR2 FNYEAQ (reference sequence). The germline V and J ends were trimmed by 1 base and 2 bases, with 8 bases remaining between them. CDR3: CASSLGPVQETQYF. The CDR3 bases are TGTGCCAGCAGCTTAGGCCCAGTTCAAGAGACCCAGTACTTC.

The rearrangement joins TRBV7-9 to TRBJ2-1; 9 bases map to TRBD1. The ends lost 5 bases at V and 14 bases at J; junction bases unmatched: 13. Germline assignment: CDR1 SEHNR and CDR2 FQNEAQ (reference sequence). This CDR3 region has 14 residues. The CDR3 sequence: CASSTGQGFGTEFF. DNA of the CDR3: TGTGCCAGCAGCACGGGACAGGGATTCGGGACGGAGTTCTTC.

The J gene is TRBJ1-1, the V gene TRBV9; no reliable D call. Trimming shortened V by 4 bases and J by 1 base, and 17 bases separated the two germline ends. CDR1 SGDLS and CDR2 YYNGEE come from the germline V gene. The CDR3 spans 16 residues. Here the CDR3 reads CASSPYLPSKNTEAFF. Here the CDR3 DNA reads TGTGCCAGCAGCCCGTACCTCCCCAGTAAGAACACTGAAGCTTTCTTT.

The rearrangement links TRBV5-1 to TRBJ1-3; D perhaps matches TRBD1 (5 bases). Trimming shortened V by 5 bases and J by 4 bases, and 13 bases separated the two germline ends. Germline V lookup: CDR1 SGHRS, CDR2 YFSETQ. There are 14 residues in the CDR3. DNA for the CDR3: TGCGCCAGCAGTCCGGGACTTGAAGGAAACACCATATATTTT. Its protein is CASSPGLEGNTIYF. Full variable domain (missing parts from reference TRBV5-1 and TRBJ1-3): KAGVTQTPRYLIKTRGQQVTLSCSPISGHRSVSWYQQTPGQGLQFLFEYFSETQRNKGNFPGRFSGRQFSNSRSEMNVSTLELGDSALYLCASSPGLEGNTIYFGEGSWLTVV.

This chain connects TRBV27 to TRBJ2-1; the match to TRBD1 covers 7 bases. CDR3 size: 15 residues. Trimming removed 6 bases from V and 0 bases from J; junction bases left unmatched: 5. The germline V gene encodes CDR1 MNHEY and CDR2 SMNVEV (reference sequence). Here the CDR3 DNA reads TGTGCCAGCAGCCAAGACAGGGTCTCCTACAATGAGCAGTTCTTC. Amino acid sequence: CASSQDRVSYNEQFF.

J is TRBJ2-7 and V is TRBV5-1; D is undetermined. The CDR3 has 13 amino acids. Trimming removed 5 bases at V and 5 bases at J, with 14 bases between. CDR1 and CDR2 from the germline V gene are SGHRS and YFSETQ. Here the CDR3 reads CASSDQVSNEQYF. The CDR3 DNA reads TGCGCCAGCAGTGATCAGGTCTCGAACGAGCAGTACTTC.

The rearrangement joins TRBV4-1 to TRBJ2-5, with D tentatively TRBD1 (6 bases). The better agreement between TRBJ2-7 and the DNA end casts doubt on the J call. The CDR3 covers 15 residues. The germline CDR1 and CDR2 sequences are MGHRA and YSYEKL. The CDR3 spells CASSQGRQASYEQYF. CDR3 nucleotides: TGCGCCAGCAGCCAAGGAAGACAGGCCTCCTACGAGCAGTACTTC.

This clone was seen a handful of times. The V and J genes are TRBV7-2 and TRBJ1-1; D not resolved. CDR1 and CDR2 (germline): SGHTA, FQGNSA. The germline V and J ends were trimmed by 2 bases and 4 bases, with 17 bases remaining between them. This CDR3 has 16 amino acids. The CDR3 reads CASSLREGNYGTEAFF. CDR3 DNA: TGTGCCAGCAGCTTAAGAGAGGGTAATTACGGCACTGAAGCTTTCTTT.